This T cell receptor (beta chain) was sequenced for a study of a mutant IDH1 vaccine in newly diagnosed glioma. Study overall: In weeks 1, 3, 5, 7, 11, 15, 19 and 23, patients were immunized, eight times in all. Antecedent treatment encompassed radiotherapy, temozolomide, or their combination; the majority received both.

A remark on this clone: Its antigen remains unknown.

Repertoires were generated with immunoSEQ multiplex PCR, while TCRdb's copy carries only in-frame clones and drops some. The table shows roughly 120,000 clones, with 80% occurring only once. Time point defined: week 11, during vaccination. A single vaccine dose contained 300 ug of mutant IDH1 20-mer peptide, and topical imiquimod was used with it. This CDR3 region has 15 residues. Trimming at V came to 4 bases and at J to 3 bases, leaving 2 bases not matched to a gene. CDR1 is KGHSH and CDR2 is LQKENI in the germline V gene. This receptor was identified in a man aged 35 to 55 with glioma. This sample comprised PBMCs, obtained from a glioma patient whose treatment included an IDH1 peptide vaccine. This chain connects TRBV18 to TRBJ2-7; 14 bases map to TRBD2. CDR3 region: CASSLGLAGGYEQYF. CDR3 bases: TGTGCCAGCTCACTCGGACTAGCGGGAGGCTACGAGCAGTACTTC. Using reference TRBV18 and TRBJ2-7 for the parts outside the CDR3, the full variable domain is NAGVMQNPRHLVRRRGQEARLRCSPMKGHSHVYWYRQLPEEGLKFMVYLQKENIIDESGMPKERFSAEFPKEGPSILRIQQVVRGDSAAYFCASSLGLAGGYEQYFGPGTRLTVT.